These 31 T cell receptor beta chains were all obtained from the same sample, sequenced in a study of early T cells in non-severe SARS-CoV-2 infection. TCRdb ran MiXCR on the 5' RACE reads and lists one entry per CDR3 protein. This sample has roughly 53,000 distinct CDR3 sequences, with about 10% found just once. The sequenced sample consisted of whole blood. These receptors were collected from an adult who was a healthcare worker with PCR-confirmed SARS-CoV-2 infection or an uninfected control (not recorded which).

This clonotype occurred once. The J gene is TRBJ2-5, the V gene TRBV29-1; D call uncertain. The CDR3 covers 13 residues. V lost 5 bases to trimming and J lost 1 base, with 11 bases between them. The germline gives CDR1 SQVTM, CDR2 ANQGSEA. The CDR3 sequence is CSVRVQIQETQYF. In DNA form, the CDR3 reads TGCAGCGTTAGGGTGCAGATCCAAGAGACCCAGTACTTC. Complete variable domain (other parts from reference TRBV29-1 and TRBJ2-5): SAVISQKPSRDICQRGTSLTIQCQVDSQVTMMFWYRQQPGQSLTLIATANQGSEATYESGFVIDKFPISRPNLTFSTLTVSNMSPEDSSIYLCSVRVQIQETQYFGPGTRLLVL.

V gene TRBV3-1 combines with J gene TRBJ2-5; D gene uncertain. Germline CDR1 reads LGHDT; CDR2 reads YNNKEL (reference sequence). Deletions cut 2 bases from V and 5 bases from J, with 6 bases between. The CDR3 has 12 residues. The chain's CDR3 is CASSQRRETQYF. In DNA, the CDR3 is TGTGCCAGCAGCCAACGTCGCGAGACCCAGTACTTC.

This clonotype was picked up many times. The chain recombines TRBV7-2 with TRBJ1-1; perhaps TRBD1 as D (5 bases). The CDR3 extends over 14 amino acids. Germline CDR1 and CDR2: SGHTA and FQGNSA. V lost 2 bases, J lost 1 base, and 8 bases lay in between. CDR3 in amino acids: CASSLWGANTEAFF. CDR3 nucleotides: TGTGCCAGCAGCTTATGGGGCGCGAACACTGAAGCTTTCTTT. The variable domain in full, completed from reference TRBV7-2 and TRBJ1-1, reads GAGVSQSPSNKVTEKGKDVELRCDPISGHTALYWYRQSLGQGLEFLIYFQGNSAPDKSGLPSDRFSAERTGGSVSTLTIQRTQQEDSAVYLCASSLWGANTEAFFGQGTRLTVV.

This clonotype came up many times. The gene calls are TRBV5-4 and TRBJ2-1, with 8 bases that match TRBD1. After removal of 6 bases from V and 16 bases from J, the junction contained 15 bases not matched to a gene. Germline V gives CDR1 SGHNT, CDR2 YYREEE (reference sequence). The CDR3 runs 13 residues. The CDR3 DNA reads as TGTGCCAGCACCCCCGCAGGGGGCCCCCGGCCTTTCTTC. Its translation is CASTPAGGPRPFF.

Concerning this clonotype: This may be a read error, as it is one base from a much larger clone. Here the CDR3 reads CAISYARLTQETQYF. CDR3 DNA sequence: TGTGCCATCAGTTACGCCAGACTAACACAAGAGACCCAGTACTTC. V is TRBV6-2 or TRBV6-3 and J is TRBJ2-5, with TRBD2 as a possible D gene (5 bases). The CDR3 has 15 residues. The germline gives CDR1 MNHEY, CDR2 SVGEGT.

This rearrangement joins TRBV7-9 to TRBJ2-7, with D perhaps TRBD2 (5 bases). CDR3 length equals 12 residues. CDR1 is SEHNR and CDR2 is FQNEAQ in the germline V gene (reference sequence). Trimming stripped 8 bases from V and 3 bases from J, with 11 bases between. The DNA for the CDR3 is TGTGCCAGCCAAAACGGGATCTACGAGCAGTACTTC. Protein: CASQNGIYEQYF.

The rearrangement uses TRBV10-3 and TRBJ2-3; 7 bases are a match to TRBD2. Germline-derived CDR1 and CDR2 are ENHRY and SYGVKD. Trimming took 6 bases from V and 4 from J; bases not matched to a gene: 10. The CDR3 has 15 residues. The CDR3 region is CAISGTVGGADTQYF. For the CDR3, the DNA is TGTGCCATCAGCGGAACGGTGGGGGGGGCAGATACGCAGTATTTT.

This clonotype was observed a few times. CDR3 sequence reads: CSVEEYNEQFF. The DNA for the CDR3 is TGCAGCGTTGAAGAGTACAATGAGCAGTTCTTC. V usage is TRBV29-1 and J usage is TRBJ2-1, with D uncertain. CDR1 is SQVTM and CDR2 is ANQGSEA in the germline V gene. Trimming removed 0 bases from V and 4 bases from J, with 1 base in between. The CDR3 runs 11 residues.

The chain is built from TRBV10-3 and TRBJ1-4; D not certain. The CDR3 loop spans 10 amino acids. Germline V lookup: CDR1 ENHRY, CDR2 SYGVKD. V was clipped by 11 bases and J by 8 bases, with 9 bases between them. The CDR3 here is CAAGGEKLFF. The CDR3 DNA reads TGTGCCGCCGGCGGGGAAAAACTGTTTTTT.

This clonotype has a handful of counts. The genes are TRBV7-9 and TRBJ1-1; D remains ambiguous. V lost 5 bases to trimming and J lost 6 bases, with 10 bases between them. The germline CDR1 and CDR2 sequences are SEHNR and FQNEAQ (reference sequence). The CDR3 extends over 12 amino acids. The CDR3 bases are TGTGCCAGCAGCGGACTTGGGGCTGAAGCTTTCTTT. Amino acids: CASSGLGAEAFF.

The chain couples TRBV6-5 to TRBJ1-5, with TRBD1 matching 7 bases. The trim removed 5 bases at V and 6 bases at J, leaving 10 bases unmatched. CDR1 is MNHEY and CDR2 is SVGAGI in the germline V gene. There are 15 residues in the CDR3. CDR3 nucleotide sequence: TGTGCCAGCAGTCCACGACAGGGCGTAACTCAGCCCCAGCATTTT. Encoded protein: CASSPRQGVTQPQHF.

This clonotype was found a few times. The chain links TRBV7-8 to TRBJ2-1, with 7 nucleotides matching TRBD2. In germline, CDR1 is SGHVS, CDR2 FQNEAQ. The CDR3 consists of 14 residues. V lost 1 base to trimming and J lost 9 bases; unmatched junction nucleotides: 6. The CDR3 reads CASSLVVGRGEQFF. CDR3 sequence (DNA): TGTGCCAGCAGCTTAGTGGTGGGGAGGGGTGAGCAGTTCTTC.

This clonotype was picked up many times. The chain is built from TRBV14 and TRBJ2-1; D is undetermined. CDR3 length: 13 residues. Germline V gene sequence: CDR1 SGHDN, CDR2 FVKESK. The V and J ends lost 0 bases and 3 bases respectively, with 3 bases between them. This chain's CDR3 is CASSQELYNEQFF. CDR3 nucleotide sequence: TGTGCCAGCAGCCAAGAACTCTACAATGAGCAGTTCTTC.

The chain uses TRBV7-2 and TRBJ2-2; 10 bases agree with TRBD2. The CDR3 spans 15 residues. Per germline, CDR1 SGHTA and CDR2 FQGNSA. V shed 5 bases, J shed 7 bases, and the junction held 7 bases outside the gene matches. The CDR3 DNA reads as TGTGCCAGCAGCGGCCTAGCGGGAGTTGTCGGGGAGCTGTTTTTT. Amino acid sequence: CASSGLAGVVGELFF.

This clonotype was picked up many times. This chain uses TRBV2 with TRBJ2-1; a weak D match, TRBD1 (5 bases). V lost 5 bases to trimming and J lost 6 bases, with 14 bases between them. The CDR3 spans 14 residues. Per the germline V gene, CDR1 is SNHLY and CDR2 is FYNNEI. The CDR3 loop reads CASSPLYQGNEQFF. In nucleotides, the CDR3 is TGTGCCAGCAGTCCCTTATATCAGGGCAATGAGCAGTTCTTC.

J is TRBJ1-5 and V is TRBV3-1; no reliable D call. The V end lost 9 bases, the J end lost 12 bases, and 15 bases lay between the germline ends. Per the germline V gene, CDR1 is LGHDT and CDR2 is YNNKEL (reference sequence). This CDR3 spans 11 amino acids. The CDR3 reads CARIGPPGQHF. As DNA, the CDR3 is TGTGCCAGAATCGGGCCCCCGGGCCAGCATTTT.

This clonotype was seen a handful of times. CDR3 in DNA: TGTGCCAGCAGCTTACAGGGGCCCGGGGAGCTGTTTTTT. It encodes CASSLQGPGELFF. The chain recombines TRBV11-3 with TRBJ2-2; possible D gene TRBD1, 6 bases. The germline gives CDR1 SGHNT, CDR2 YENEEA. The CDR3 totals 13 residues. Between the trimmed V and J ends, which lost 2 bases and 6 bases, there was a span of 7 bases.

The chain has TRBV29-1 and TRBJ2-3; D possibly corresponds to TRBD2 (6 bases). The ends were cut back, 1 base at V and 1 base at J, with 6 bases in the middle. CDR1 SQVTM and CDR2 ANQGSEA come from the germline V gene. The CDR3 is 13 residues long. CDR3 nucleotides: TGCAGCGTTGAAGCGGGGGGCACAGATACGCAGTATTTT. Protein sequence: CSVEAGGTDTQYF.

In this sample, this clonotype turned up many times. CDR3 sequence: CASGSVYSYEQYF. The CDR3, as DNA: TGTGCCAGCGGGAGCGTATATTCCTACGAGCAGTACTTC. The chain has TRBV6-1 and TRBJ2-7; the D gene is possibly TRBD2 (5 bases). The CDR3 contains 13 residues. Germline V gene sequence: CDR1 MNHNS, CDR2 SASEGT. The V gene lost 8 bases and the J gene lost 1 base, with 12 bases spanning the gap.

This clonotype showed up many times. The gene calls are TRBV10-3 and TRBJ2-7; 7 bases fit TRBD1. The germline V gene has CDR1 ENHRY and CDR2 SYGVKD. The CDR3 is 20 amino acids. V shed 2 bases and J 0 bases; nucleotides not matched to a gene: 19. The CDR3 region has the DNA TGTGCCATCAGTGAGCCGATTCTCGGCCAGGGGGTTTTCTTCTCCTACGAGCAGTACTTC. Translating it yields CAISEPILGQGVFFSYEQYF.

This CDR3 reads CASSLAGTSIEQYF. DNA of the CDR3: TGTGCCAGCAGCTTGGCCGGGACTAGCATAGAGCAGTACTTC. V and J are TRBV7-9 and TRBJ2-7; TRBD2 matches 9 bases. This CDR3 is 14 amino acids long. The V gene's germline CDR1 is SEHNR and CDR2 FQNEAQ (reference sequence). J was trimmed by 7 bases and V by 3 bases; bases with no gene match: 7.

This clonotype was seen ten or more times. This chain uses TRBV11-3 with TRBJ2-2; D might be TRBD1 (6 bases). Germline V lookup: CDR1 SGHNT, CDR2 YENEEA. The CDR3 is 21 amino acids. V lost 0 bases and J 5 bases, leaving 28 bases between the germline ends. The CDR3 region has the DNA TGTGCCAGCAGCTTAGATCGGTGGACAGATCAGACCGGGGATCAGACCGGGGAGCTGTTTTTT. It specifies CASSLDRWTDQTGDQTGELFF.

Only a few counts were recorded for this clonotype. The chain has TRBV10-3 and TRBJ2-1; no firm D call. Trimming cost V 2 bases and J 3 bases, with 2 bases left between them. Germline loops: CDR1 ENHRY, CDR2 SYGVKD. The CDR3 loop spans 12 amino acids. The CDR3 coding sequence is TGTGCCATCAGTGAGGGCTACAATGAGCAGTTCTTC. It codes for CAISEGYNEQFF.

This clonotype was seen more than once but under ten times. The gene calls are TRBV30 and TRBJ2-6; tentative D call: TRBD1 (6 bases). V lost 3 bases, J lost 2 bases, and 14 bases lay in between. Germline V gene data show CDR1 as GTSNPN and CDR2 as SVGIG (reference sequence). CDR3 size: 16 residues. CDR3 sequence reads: CAWSRTRGPGANVLTF. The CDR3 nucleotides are TGTGCCTGGAGCAGAACCAGGGGACCTGGGGCCAACGTCCTGACTTTC.

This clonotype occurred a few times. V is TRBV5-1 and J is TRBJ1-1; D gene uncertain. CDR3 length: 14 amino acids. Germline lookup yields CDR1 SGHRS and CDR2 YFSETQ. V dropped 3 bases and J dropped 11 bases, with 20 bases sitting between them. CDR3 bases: TGCGCCAGCAGCTCGAGAACCTACATAGTAGATGCTTTCTTT. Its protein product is CASSSRTYIVDAFF.

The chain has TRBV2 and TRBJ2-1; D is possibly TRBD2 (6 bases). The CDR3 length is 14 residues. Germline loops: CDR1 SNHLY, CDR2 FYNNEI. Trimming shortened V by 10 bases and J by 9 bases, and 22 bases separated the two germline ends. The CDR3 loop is CAILAGLTRREQFF. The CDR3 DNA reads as TGTGCCATCCTCGCGGGACTGACGCGCCGTGAGCAGTTCTTC.

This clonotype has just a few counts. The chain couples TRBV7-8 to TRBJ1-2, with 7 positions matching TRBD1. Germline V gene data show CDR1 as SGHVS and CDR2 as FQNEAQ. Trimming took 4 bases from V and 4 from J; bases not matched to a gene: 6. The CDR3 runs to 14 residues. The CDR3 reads CASSYGTDVYGYTF. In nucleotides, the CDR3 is TGTGCCAGCAGCTATGGGACAGATGTCTATGGCTACACCTTC.

In DNA form, the CDR3 reads TGTGCCACGCAGAATTTTGACAGACGCTCTGGAAACACCATATATTTT. Its protein is CATQNFDRRSGNTIYF. The chain is built from TRBV10-3 and TRBJ1-3, with TRBD1 as a possible D gene (5 bases). Deletions cut 10 bases from V and 0 bases from J, with 19 bases between. Germline V gene data show CDR1 as ENHRY and CDR2 as SYGVKD. There are 16 residues in the CDR3.

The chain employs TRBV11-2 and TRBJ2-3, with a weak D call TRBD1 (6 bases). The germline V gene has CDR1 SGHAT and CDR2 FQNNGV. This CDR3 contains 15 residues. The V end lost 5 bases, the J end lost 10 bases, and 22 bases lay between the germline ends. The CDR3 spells CASSPRTEYRDAQYF. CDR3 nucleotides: TGTGCCAGCAGCCCAAGGACAGAATACAGGGATGCGCAGTATTTT.

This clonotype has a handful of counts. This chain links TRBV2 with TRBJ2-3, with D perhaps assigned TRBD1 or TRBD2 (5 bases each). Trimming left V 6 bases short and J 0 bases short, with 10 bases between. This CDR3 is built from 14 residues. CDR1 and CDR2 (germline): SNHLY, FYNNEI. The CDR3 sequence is CASSGTVSTDTQYF. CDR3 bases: TGTGCCAGCAGCGGGACGGTGAGCACAGATACGCAGTATTTT.

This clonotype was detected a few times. CDR3 sequence (DNA): TGTGCCAGCAGCAGTGAAGGAGTAGCGAATTCACCCCTCCACTTT. Protein: CASSSEGVANSPLHF. The J gene is TRBJ1-6, the V gene TRBV6-5; D not certain. Per the germline V gene, CDR1 is MNHEY and CDR2 is SVGAGI. CDR3 length: 15 residues. The V and J ends lost 6 bases and 7 bases respectively, with 16 bases between them.